This TCR beta chain comes out of a study of blood T cell repertoires in COVID-19. A COVID-19 case was met by exposed participants within 2 weeks before study entry. Assay: immunoSEQ multiplex PCR; the TCRdb copy retains only in-frame clones and omits some. The data show a few hundred thousand clones, 80% to 90% seen once. This TCR derives from a woman aged 45-65 years who had been exposed to COVID-19. Sequencing input: PBMCs or T cells enriched from blood (not recorded which).

This chain's CDR3 is CASGSLRTGAFLGELFF. The CDR3 DNA is TGTGCTAGTGGTTCTTTAAGGACAGGGGCGTTTTTGGGGGAGCTGTTTTTT. The chain is built from TRBV12-5 and TRBJ2-2; 9 bases line up with TRBD1. J lost 8 bases, V lost 4 bases, and 14 bases had no gene match. Germline V CDR1 and CDR2: LGHNT, FRNRAP. The CDR3 sequence is 17 residues long.